This T cell receptor beta chain comes out of a study of T cell responses to AZD1222 COVID-19 vaccine. Sequenced by immunoSEQ multiplex PCR; TCRdb stores in-frame clones only, minus some. The sample contains around 160,000 clones, 91% of which appear only once. V shed 4 bases and J shed 0 bases, with 10 bases lying between them. The CDR3 runs 15 residues. The germline V gene encodes CDR1 SGHTA and CDR2 FQGNSA. Here the sequenced sample was peripheral blood, taken 28 days after the second AZD1222 dose. This chain uses TRBV7-2 with TRBJ1-3; D not certain. The source of this sequence is an adult who received the AZD1222 COVID-19 vaccine. The CDR3 region is CASSSSAGSGNTIYF. For the CDR3, the DNA is TGTGCCAGCAGCTCCTCAGCGGGCTCTGGAAACACCATATATTTT.